These 23 T cell receptor beta chains were all obtained from the same sample, sequenced in a study of blood T cell repertoires in COVID-19. TCRdb's copy holds only in-frame clones and misses some; the assay was immunoSEQ multiplex PCR. Of 200,000 to 250,000 clones listed, approximately 81% are singletons. The sequenced sample consisted of peripheral blood. The receptor source for this set is a man in his fifties who had recovered from COVID-19.

This clone was recorded only once. The rearrangement links TRBV19 to TRBJ2-5; a possible D gene is TRBD1 (5 bases). Germline V gene lookup returns CDR1 LNHDA and CDR2 SQIVND (reference sequence). The CDR3 is 13 residues long. V was pared by 3 bases and J by 9 bases, with 14 bases between. The CDR3 loop is CASSIFGKQAQYF. CDR3 DNA: TGTGCCAGTAGTATTTTCGGAAAACAGGCCCAGTACTTC. The entire variable domain, with the rest obtained from reference TRBV19 and TRBJ2-5, is as follows: DGGITQSPKYLFRKEGQNVTLSCEQNLNHDAMYWYRQDPGQGLRLIYYSQIVNDFQKGDIAEGYSVSREKKESFPLTVTSAQKNPTAFYLCASSIFGKQAQYFGPGTRLLVL.

This chain uses TRBV29-1 with TRBJ2-1, with 7 bases aligning to TRBD2. With 4 bases clipped from V and 5 bases from J, the junction kept 8 bases outside the gene matches. Germline values: CDR1 SQVTM, CDR2 ANQGSEA. The CDR3 length is 14 residues. CDR3 protein: CSVGHGLADNEQFF. The CDR3 bases are TGCAGCGTTGGGCATGGGCTAGCGGACAATGAGCAGTTCTTC.

The rearrangement links TRBV18 to TRBJ1-2; D is perhaps TRBD1 (6 bases). The V and J ends lost 3 bases and 4 bases respectively, with 9 bases between them. The CDR3 length is 13 residues. The germline V gene has CDR1 KGHSH and CDR2 LQKENI. CDR3 in amino acids: CASSPTDSYGYTF. CDR3 sequence (DNA): TGTGCCAGCTCACCTACGGACAGCTATGGCTACACCTTC.

The chain carries TRBV3-1 (or the pseudogene TRBV3-2) and TRBJ1-4; D unresolved. V lost 0 bases and J 7 bases, leaving 9 bases between the germline ends. Germline V gene data show CDR1 as LGHDT and CDR2 as YNNKEL (reference sequence). The CDR3 contains 14 residues. The CDR3 DNA reads as TGTGCCAGCAGCCAAGATTTCGCTATTGAAAAACTGTTTTTT. It is translated as CASSQDFAIEKLFF.

This clone occurred a few times. This chain connects TRBV9 to TRBJ2-1; perhaps TRBD2 as D (5 bases). The germline CDR1 and CDR2 sequences are SGDLS and YYNGEE. V was clipped by 0 bases and J by 7 bases, with 11 bases between them. This CDR3 region has 14 residues. The CDR3 bases are TGTGCCAGCAGCGTAGAATTGGCGGGTAATGAGCAGTTCTTC. Amino acid sequence: CASSVELAGNEQFF.

V is TRBV18 and J is TRBJ2-2, with TRBD2 matching over 10 bases. The junction had 4 bases not matched to a gene; V was cut back by 1 base and J by 8 bases. The CDR3 length is 15 residues. The germline CDR1 and CDR2 sequences are KGHSH and LQKENI. CDR3 sequence reads: CASSPRTSGTGELFF. Here the CDR3 DNA reads TGTGCCAGCTCACCACGAACTAGCGGGACGGGGGAGCTGTTTTTT.

The rearrangement uses TRBV10-3 and TRBJ1-5; tentatively, D is TRBD1 (5 bases). There are 14 residues in the CDR3. The V end was cut by 4 bases, the J end by 6 bases, with 13 bases between. The V gene's germline CDR1 is ENHRY and CDR2 SYGVKD. CDR3 sequence (DNA): TGTGCCATCAGTGGATCAGGGAGGGGTCAGCCCCAGCATTTT. Its translation is CAISGSGRGQPQHF.

The chain links TRBV28 to TRBJ2-7; D not certain. This CDR3 comprises 16 residues. The V and J ends lost 5 bases and 3 bases respectively, with 20 bases between them. The germline CDR1 and CDR2 sequences are MDHEN and SYDVKM. The CDR3 bases are TGTGCCAGCAGTCCTCCCCCGGGTTTAATTATCTACGAGCAGTACTTC. It codes for CASSPPPGLIIYEQYF.

This chain uses TRBV28 with TRBJ1-6, with a tentative D call TRBD1 (6 bases). This CDR3 is 17 amino acids long. Germline values: CDR1 MDHEN, CDR2 SYDVKM. V was clipped by 4 bases and J by 7 bases, with 20 bases between them. CDR3: CASSSSGVGVRNSPLHF. The DNA of the CDR3 is TGTGCCAGCAGTTCCTCAGGGGTTGGGGTACGGAATTCACCCCTCCACTTT.

This chain links TRBV11-3 with TRBJ2-1; 8 positions agree with TRBD2. The germline gives CDR1 SGHNT, CDR2 YENEEA. The CDR3 is 14 amino acids. V gave up 5 bases and J gave up 8 bases; unmatched junction bases: 8. Written as DNA, the CDR3 is TGTGCCAGCAGCGCACTGAGCGGGGGCGATGAGCAGTTCTTC. This encodes CASSALSGGDEQFF.

DNA of the CDR3: TGTGCCAGCAGCAGGAGGGTCCCTTCTGGGGCCAACGTCCTGACTTTC. Its protein is CASSRRVPSGANVLTF. The chain joins TRBV28 to TRBJ2-6; tentative D call: TRBD2 (6 bases). This CDR3 has 16 amino acids. With 6 bases removed from V and 1 base from J, the gap between germline ends came to 13 bases. Per germline, CDR1 MDHEN and CDR2 SYDVKM.

V usage is TRBV28 and J usage is TRBJ1-1, with 11 bases that match TRBD1. Germline V gene data show CDR1 as MDHEN and CDR2 as SYDVKM. This CDR3 region has 17 residues. V lost 6 bases to trimming and J lost 2 bases; unmatched junction nucleotides: 11. The CDR3 DNA sequence: TGTGCCAGCAGAAGGGACAGGGGGGGACTCTACAACACTGAAGCTTTCTTT. Protein sequence: CASRRDRGGLYNTEAFF.

This rearrangement joins TRBV5-5 to TRBJ2-1; 8 bases are shared with TRBD2. In germline, CDR1 is SGHKS, CDR2 YYEKEE (reference sequence). V shed 3 bases and J 15 bases; nucleotides not matched to a gene: 20. The CDR3 is made up of 16 amino acids. CDR3 nucleotide sequence: TGTGCCAGCAGCTGGGCAGTCGTCGGCAGAGAGCGGGAGACGTTCTTC. Its translation: CASSWAVVGRERETFF.

In this sample, this clone turned up a few times. The chain links TRBV9 to TRBJ1-1; no definite D call. Trimming took off 3 bases at V and 2 bases at J, with 11 bases between the two ends. Germline assignment: CDR1 SGDLS and CDR2 YYNGEE. The CDR3 has 14 amino acids. Here the CDR3 DNA reads TGTGCCAGCAGCGCGGTAAGACAAAACACTGAAGCTTTCTTT. It is translated as CASSAVRQNTEAFF.

This chain uses TRBV3-1 (or the pseudogene TRBV3-2) with TRBJ2-5; D is possibly TRBD2 (5 bases). Germline values: CDR1 LGHDT, CDR2 YNNKEL (reference sequence). V was cut by 2 bases and J by 3 bases, with 10 bases left in between. CDR3 length: 14 residues. In DNA form, the CDR3 reads TGTGCCAGCAGCCAATGGAGGAAAGAAGAGACCCAGTACTTC. As protein: CASSQWRKEETQYF.

In this sample, this clone turned up many times. This chain connects TRBV6-1 to TRBJ1-5, with TRBD1 matching 9 bases. The CDR3 extends over 15 amino acids. Looked up from germline, CDR1 is MNHNS and CDR2 is SASEGT. V shed 3 bases, J shed 6 bases, and the junction held 6 bases outside the gene matches. CDR3 DNA: TGTGCCAGCAGTGATCCAAGGACAGGGGTTCAGCCCCAGCATTTT. This sequence encodes CASSDPRTGVQPQHF.

V usage is TRBV5-4 and J usage is TRBJ2-7, with 7 bases that match TRBD2. CDR1 and CDR2 (germline): SGHNT, YYREEE (reference sequence). This CDR3 is 15 amino acids long. V lost 4 bases to trimming and J lost 2 bases; unmatched junction nucleotides: 9. CDR3 sequence reads: CASSPESGIPYEQYF. The CDR3 DNA reads TGTGCCAGCAGCCCGGAGAGCGGGATCCCCTACGAGCAGTACTTC.

Concerning this clone: One junction end disagrees with the germline gene, perhaps due to a read error. The V call is TRBV7-9, the J call TRBJ1-1; D not certain. This CDR3 has 11 residues. CDR1 is SEHNR, CDR2 FQNEAQ, per germline (reference sequence). CDR3 DNA sequence: TGTGCCAGCAGCTTAAACAGTGAAGCTTTCTTT. It codes for CASSLNSEAFF.

The V and J genes are TRBV5-1 and TRBJ2-1; maybe TRBD1 (7 bases). V lost 3 bases, J lost 0 bases, and 16 bases lay in between. Germline V gene lookup returns CDR1 SGHRS and CDR2 YFSETQ. The CDR3 extends over 17 amino acids. The CDR3 here is CASSWDLQGSSYNEQFF. DNA of the CDR3: TGCGCCAGCAGCTGGGACTTACAGGGGAGCTCCTACAATGAGCAGTTCTTC.

The chain combines TRBV6-4 with TRBJ2-2; possibly TRBD1 for D (6 bases). Germline lookup yields CDR1 MRHNA and CDR2 SNTAGT. V lost 6 bases, J lost 0 bases, and 14 bases lay in between. The CDR3 is 16 amino acids. DNA for the CDR3: TGTGCCAGCAGCCAGACAGGCCCCTCGAACACCGGGGAGCTGTTTTTT. Translation: CASSQTGPSNTGELFF.

This chain connects TRBV3-1 (or the pseudogene TRBV3-2) to TRBJ2-7; tentatively, D is TRBD1 (5 bases). The CDR3 runs 14 residues. Trimming took off 3 bases at V and 2 bases at J, with 11 bases between the two ends. Germline-derived CDR1 and CDR2 are LGHDT and YNNKEL (reference sequence). CDR3 in DNA: TGTGCCAGCAGCCATCCAGGGTCCCCCTACGAGCAGTACTTC. Translation gives CASSHPGSPYEQYF.

A note on this clone: This sample also contains other DNA sequences that code for the same CDR3. The V gene is TRBV9, the J gene TRBJ2-5; D possibly corresponds to TRBD1 (5 bases). V lost 0 bases and J 4 bases, leaving 7 bases between the germline ends. CDR3 length: 13 amino acids. Germline loops: CDR1 SGDLS, CDR2 YYNGEE. This CDR3 is CASSVDRGETQYF. The CDR3 region has the DNA TGTGCCAGCAGCGTAGATAGGGGAGAGACCCAGTACTTC.

This clone was observed a few times. The rearrangement uses TRBV27 and TRBJ1-5; tentative D call: TRBD1 (6 bases). Trimming took 5 bases from V and 2 from J, leaving 13 bases between them. The CDR3 covers 15 residues. Germline V gives CDR1 MNHEY, CDR2 SMNVEV (reference sequence). The CDR3 is CASSSRGLGNQPQHF. The CDR3 DNA reads as TGTGCCAGCAGTAGCAGGGGTTTGGGCAATCAGCCCCAGCATTTT.